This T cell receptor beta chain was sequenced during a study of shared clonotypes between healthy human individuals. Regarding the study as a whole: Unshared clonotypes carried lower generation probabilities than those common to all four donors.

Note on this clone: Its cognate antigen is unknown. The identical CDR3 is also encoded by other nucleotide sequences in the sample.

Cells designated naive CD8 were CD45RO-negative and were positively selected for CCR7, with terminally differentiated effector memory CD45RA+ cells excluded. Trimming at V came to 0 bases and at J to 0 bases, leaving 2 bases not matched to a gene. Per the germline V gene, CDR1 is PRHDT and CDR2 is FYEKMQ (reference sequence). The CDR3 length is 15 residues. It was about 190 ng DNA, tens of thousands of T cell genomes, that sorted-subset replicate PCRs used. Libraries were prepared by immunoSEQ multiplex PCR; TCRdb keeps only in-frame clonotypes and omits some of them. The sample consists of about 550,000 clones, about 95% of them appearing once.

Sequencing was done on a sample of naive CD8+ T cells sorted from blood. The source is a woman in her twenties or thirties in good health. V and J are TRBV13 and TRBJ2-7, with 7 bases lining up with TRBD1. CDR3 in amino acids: CASSLGPGGSYEQYF. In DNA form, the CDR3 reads TGTGCCAGCAGCTTAGGTCCAGGGGGCTCCTACGAGCAGTACTTC.